The entry below gives a single T cell receptor (beta chain) sequence along with its context. From germline, CDR1 is SGHRS and CDR2 YFSETQ. The CDR3 runs to 13 residues. V lost 5 bases to trimming and J lost 8 bases, with 13 bases between them. Study processing details: Estimation of nucleated cell counts relied on the amplification of reference gene primers. Libraries were prepared by immunoSEQ multiplex PCR; TCRdb keeps only in-frame clonotypes and omits some of them. D and trimming were read from the DNA, whereas the V and J calls and clone size are those reported in that table. The sample holds 100,000 to 120,000 clones, 88% seen once. This specimen comes from a study of blood T cell repertoires in COVID-19. For the study at large: The origin of the acute and convalescent COVID-19 samples was the United States, Italy and Spain. T cells, B-cell-depleted T cells, or PBMCs supplied cDNA or gDNA.

The receptor's source is a human donor in a cohort sampled during active COVID-19. The V call is TRBV5-1, the J call TRBJ2-2; TRBD2 might be the D (5 bases). Material for sequencing was peripheral blood. CDR3 region: CASRPGVRGELFF. The CDR3, as DNA: TGCGCCAGCAGGCCCGGGGTGAGGGGGGAGCTGTTTTTT.